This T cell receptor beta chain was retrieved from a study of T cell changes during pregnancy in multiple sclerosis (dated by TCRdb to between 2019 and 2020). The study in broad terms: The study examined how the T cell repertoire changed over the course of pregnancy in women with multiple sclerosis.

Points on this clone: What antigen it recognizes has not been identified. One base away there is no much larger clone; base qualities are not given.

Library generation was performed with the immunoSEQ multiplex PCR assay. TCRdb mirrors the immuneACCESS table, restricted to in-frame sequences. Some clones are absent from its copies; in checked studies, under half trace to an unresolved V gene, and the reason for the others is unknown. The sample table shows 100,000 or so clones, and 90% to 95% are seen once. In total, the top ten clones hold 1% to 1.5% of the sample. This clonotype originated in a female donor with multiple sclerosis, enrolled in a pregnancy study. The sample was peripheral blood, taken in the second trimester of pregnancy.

CDR3 loop: CASSYIQKNQPQHF. The DNA sequence is as follows: TGTGCCAGCAGTTATATACAGAAGAATCAGCCCCAGCATTTT. The chain links TRBV6-8 with TRBJ1-5, with no reliable assignment of the D segment. Via the germline V gene, CDR1 is MNHGY and CDR2 SAAAGT. Counted from cysteine to phenylalanine, this CDR3 has 14 amino acids. The DNA shown is the 42-base CDR3, in frame from base 1. Trimming costs V 3 bases and J 4 bases, and their ends lie 10 bases apart.